The following is a TCR beta chain sequence with its context. Its antigen is still unknown. These data originate in a study of OX40 agonist ivuxolimab in advanced cancers. Across the whole study: Patients received the agonistic anti-OX40 (CD134) antibody ivuxolimab. Each patient was given ivuxolimab into a vein every 2 weeks, at 0.01 to 10 mg/kg. Partial response was recorded in three patients: one hepatocellular carcinoma and two cutaneous melanoma cases.

The study, taken as a whole, reports: Expanded clones were, on average, more numerous in CD8+ T cells than in CD4+.

Repertoires were generated with immunoSEQ multiplex PCR, while TCRdb's copy carries only in-frame clones and drops some. The data hold tens of thousands of clones, with about 82% observed a single time. The CDR3 runs 13 residues. Germline CDR1 is MNHEY and CDR2 is SMNVEV (reference sequence). The V gene lost 8 bases and the J gene lost 5 bases, with 15 bases spanning the gap. The V call is TRBV27, the J call TRBJ1-2, with D perhaps TRBD1 (5 bases). The specimen comprised CD4+ or CD8+ T cells sorted from blood, sampled in a trial of the OX40 agonist ivuxolimab. The sequence was collected from an adult with an advanced solid tumor such as melanoma, head and neck, liver or kidney cancer. Here the CDR3 DNA reads TGTGCCAGCTGGGGGGGGTTTGGATATGGCTACACCTTC. This sequence encodes CASWGGFGYGYTF.